This TCR beta chain comes out of a study of human T cells and chemical hapten exposure (dated by TCRdb to 2020 to 2022). Background on the whole study: For sensitization, 2% DPC in acetone was applied to a 2 cm by 2 cm area of upper inner arm skin. Throughout the study period of around 25 weeks, patients also received therapeutic DPC doses to the scalp every week. Patch testing was done on the upper back using Finn chambers containing 0.01% DPC, and results were scored after 6 days according to International Contact Dermatitis Research Group standards. Alopecia areata with under or over 50% scalp involvement, alopecia totalis and alopecia universalis were represented in the patient cohort, which was mostly female. The libraries were sequenced as a pool, and the TCR yield per sample differed mostly because of small variations in library volumes within the pool. Peripheral blood TCR repertoire changes were tracked in vivo in alopecia patients during primary and secondary sensitization to the hapten diphenylcyclopropenone (DPC). Blood was sampled from patients pre-sensitization (week 0) and at 2, 6 and about 24 weeks after DPC sensitization. Some 29 alopecia patients provided blood for TCR sequencing at one to four time points (pre-sensitization, 2, 6 and 24 weeks). From each blood RNA sample, both TCR alpha and TCR beta chains were sequenced.

Receptor libraries were prepared by RACE. These reads were obtained on a NextSeq 500. During library preparation, unique molecular identifiers were attached to individual cDNA molecules so that TCRs could be counted quantitatively and reproducibly. In the original analysis: A median of around 100,000 TCRs per sample was observed, with a range of about 20,000 to 750,000. V, J and CDR3 annotation of the TCR reads was performed with the Decombinator software suite. Every sample was subsampled to the same number of TCRs (28,000) for the PS versus PT1 abundance plots. TCRs were defined as expanded if absent before sensitization and observed at least eight times at the 2-week time point. TCRdb took the public reads, trimmed them with fastp at Q25, ran MiXCR for clone calling and kept in-frame beta chains. When rows share a CDR3 protein, they turn into one entry using the most common DNA and genes. The V and J calls here are based on TCRdb, not the publication. The sample yields some 39,000 distinct CDR3 sequences; around 9.5% were counted once. Of the sample, roughly 25% is held by the ten largest clones.

This clonotype was observed a few times. Its antigen target is currently unknown. There are no base qualities to consult, and no much larger clone falls within one base. Overall study results and their limits: No change with DPC sensitization was found in the number of TCRs above 1 in 1000 frequency, and no evidence of global repertoire structure alterations was found. Patch test score correlated positively with the number of PT1 expanded TCRs, reaching significance at thresholds 8, 16 and 32 but not at 4. Expanded TCRs formed significantly more large CDR3 similarity clusters than pre-sensitization or healthy control sets, consistent with antigen-driven responses. All patients had alopecia, a presumed autoimmune disease, so their immune response might differ from that of healthy individuals. After repeated subsampling, the strength of the expansion versus patch-test correlation and the threshold at which it became significant changed.

This specimen's time point label, interpreted: patch test 3, about 24 weeks after DPC sensitization. The label giving this sample's treatment or condition can be read as: therapeutic diphenylcyclopropenone sensitization with weekly scalp DPC. Total RNA was extracted from unfractionated whole blood that had been collected in Tempus Blood RNA tubes. Blood at each patch-test visit was drawn before the patch test was applied. Patients were eligible if aged 18 to 70, diagnosed with alopecia and judged suitable for DPC therapy, and pregnant patients were excluded. As encoded in the germline V gene, CDR1 is KGHSH while CDR2 is LQKENI. The junction shows trimming of 5 bases on V and 5 bases on J, plus 21 bases between the germline ends. From its cysteine to its phenylalanine, the CDR3 spans 17 amino acids. Only the CDR3 DNA stays, 51 bases, in frame from base 1.

The sequenced sample was whole blood, obtained in connection with sensitization to the hapten diphenylcyclopropenone (DPC). This TCR derives from a middle-aged man with alopecia areata. Some clones in this sample may be carry-over from other donors' samples. The rearranged segments are TRBV18 and TRBJ1-4; TRBD1 might be the D gene, on 6 matching bases. The CDR3 region reads CASSSRPGVGGNEKLFF. The DNA sequence reads TGTGCCAGCTCATCGAGACCAGGGGTCGGCGGAAATGAAAAACTGTTTTTT.